This entry lists 12 T cell receptor beta chains sequenced from one sample in a study of T cell changes during pregnancy in multiple sclerosis. Profiled with immunoSEQ multiplex PCR; TCRdb holds only in-frame clones, not every one. The table shows about 32,000 clones, with roughly 89% occurring only once. Sequenced material: CD8+ T cells from peripheral blood mononuclear cells, taken in the second trimester of pregnancy. The receptors derive from a female donor in good health, enrolled as a control in a pregnancy study.

In DNA form, the CDR3 reads TGTGCCAGCAGCTTGGAGGACAGGGTTTATGGTGACACCGGGGAGCTGTTTTTT. Its protein is CASSLEDRVYGDTGELFF. This chain connects TRBV5-4 to TRBJ2-2, with 8 bases fitting TRBD1. The V and J ends lost 0 bases and 3 bases, in that order; junction bases with no gene match: 10. The CDR3 covers 18 residues. Germline loops: CDR1 SGHNT, CDR2 YYREEE (reference sequence).

The V call is TRBV6-6, the J call TRBJ2-2; tentative D call: TRBD2 (5 bases). This CDR3 has 14 amino acids. Germline V CDR1 and CDR2: MNHNY, SVGAGI (reference sequence). The V end was cut by 6 bases, the J end by 3 bases, with 11 bases between. Here the CDR3 DNA reads TGTGCCAGCAGCCTCGGGGTTTACACCGGGGAGCTGTTTTTT. Protein sequence: CASSLGVYTGELFF.

The chain has TRBV5-6 and TRBJ1-1; possibly TRBD1 for D (6 bases). V was trimmed by 4 bases and J by 5 bases, leaving 18 bases between them. Per germline, CDR1 SGHDT and CDR2 YYEEEE. This CDR3 has 15 amino acids. This CDR3 reads CASSPSGGRLTEAFF. CDR3 in DNA: TGTGCCAGCAGCCCGAGCGGGGGCCGACTGACTGAAGCTTTCTTT.

A remark on this clone: Other DNA sequences in the sample encode the same CDR3. V and J are TRBV27 and TRBJ2-5; a weak D match, TRBD1 (5 bases). CDR1 MNHEY and CDR2 SMNVEV come from the germline V gene (reference sequence). The CDR3 loop spans 13 amino acids. The germline V and J ends were trimmed by 2 bases and 4 bases, with 8 bases remaining between them. The CDR3 region is CASSLDRGETQYF. The CDR3, as DNA: TGTGCCAGCAGTTTAGACAGAGGAGAGACCCAGTACTTC.

V and J are TRBV6-5 and TRBJ2-5, with 8 bases that match TRBD2. V lost 0 bases and J lost 4; bases outside the gene matches: 4. Germline values: CDR1 MNHEY, CDR2 SVGAGI. This CDR3 contains 15 residues. CDR3 sequence reads: CASSYSGGGLETQYF. In DNA, the CDR3 is TGTGCCAGCAGTTACTCCGGGGGGGGCTTAGAGACCCAGTACTTC.

The chain recombines TRBV5-8 with TRBJ1-2; possibly TRBD1 for D (6 bases). Between the trimmed V and J ends, which lost 0 bases and 9 bases, there was a span of 18 bases. CDR1 is SGHTS, CDR2 YDEGEE, per germline. The CDR3 sequence is 15 residues long. CDR3 DNA: TGTGCCAGCAGCTTGGACGACAGGTCGAGCGGGAGCTACACCTTC. Its protein product is CASSLDDRSSGSYTF. Together with reference TRBV5-8 and TRBJ1-2, the CDR3 gives the full variable domain: EAGVTQSPTHLIKTRGQQATLRCSPISGHTSVYWYQQALGLGLQFLLWYDEGEERNRGNFPPRFSGRQFPNYSSELNVNALELEDSALYLCASSLDDRSSGSYTFGSGTRLTVV.

The rearrangement links TRBV7-2 to TRBJ2-5; TRBD2 agrees at 10 bases. CDR1 SGHTA and CDR2 FQGNSA come from the germline V gene. The CDR3 sequence is 16 residues long. V dropped 4 bases and J dropped 4; count of bases not matched to a gene: 9. The CDR3 nucleotides read TGTGCCAGCAGCTCAACTCTAGCGGGGGATCTAGAGACCCAGTACTTC. Residues: CASSSTLAGDLETQYF.

CDR3 loop: CSVGGQGSNYGYTF. As DNA, the CDR3 is TGCAGCGTAGGTGGACAGGGATCCAACTATGGCTACACCTTC. The rearrangement links TRBV29-1 to TRBJ1-2; 8 bases map to TRBD1. CDR3 length equals 14 residues. With V trimmed by 6 bases and J by 2 bases, 8 bases remained unmatched. Germline assignment: CDR1 SQVTM and CDR2 ANQGSEA.

V gene TRBV25-1 combines with J gene TRBJ1-2; 12 bases align to TRBD1. V lost 4 bases and J lost 8; bases outside the gene matches: 8. Germline values: CDR1 MGHDK, CDR2 SYGVNS. The CDR3 covers 15 residues. As DNA, the CDR3 is TGTGCCAGCAGTGTGGGACAGGGGGCATCGGGCGGCTACACCTTC. Translation gives CASSVGQGASGGYTF.

The chain employs TRBV15 and TRBJ1-4, with D unclear. Per the germline V gene, CDR1 is LNHNV and CDR2 is YYDKDF (reference sequence). Trimming cost V 8 bases and J 7 bases, with 5 bases left between them. This CDR3 comprises 10 residues. The CDR3 here is CATFSEKLFF. CDR3 coding DNA: TGTGCCACCTTCAGTGAAAAACTGTTTTTT.

The chain has TRBV28 and TRBJ2-3, with D hard to call. The CDR3 runs 14 residues. Per germline, CDR1 MDHEN and CDR2 SYDVKM. With 3 bases removed from V and 4 bases from J, the gap between germline ends came to 11 bases. CDR3 amino acids: CASSFGNSADTQYF. CDR3 coding DNA: TGTGCCAGCAGTTTCGGTAACAGTGCAGATACGCAGTATTTT.

The sample holds one count of this clone. The chain is built from TRBV19 and TRBJ1-2; possible D gene TRBD1, 5 bases. CDR1 is LNHDA, CDR2 SQIVND, per germline (reference sequence). The CDR3 is 16 amino acids. V was pared by 0 bases and J by 3 bases, with 14 bases between. The CDR3 bases are TGTGCCAGTAGTATAGATCTGGAAGGGGCGGACTATGGCTACACCTTC. This encodes CASSIDLEGADYGYTF.